This TCR beta chain was sequenced during a study of blood T cells in healthy people across ages. The study's findings and limits: Roughly linear declines in TCR beta diversity per million T cells occurred with age.

As to this clonotype: Its antigen is not known.

Germline-derived CDR1 and CDR2 are SGHTA and FQGNSA. The V gene lost 5 bases and the J gene lost 0 bases, with 13 bases spanning the gap. The length of the CDR3 is 15 residues. The use of a sample-barcoded 5' primer and a J-beta primer mix characterized a second PCR of roughly 7 to 11 cycles. In TCRdb, the 5' RACE reads were re-called with MiXCR into one record per CDR3 protein. The sample contains roughly 680,000 distinct CDR3 sequences, 45% to 50% of which appear only once. The receptor was derived from a woman aged 55-69 years in good health. The chain uses TRBV7-2 and TRBJ1-2; D call uncertain. The sample was blood. DNA for the CDR3: TGTGCCAGCAGCCAGAGGGCGGCTACTAACTATGGCTACACCTTC. This translates into CASSQRAATNYGYTF.